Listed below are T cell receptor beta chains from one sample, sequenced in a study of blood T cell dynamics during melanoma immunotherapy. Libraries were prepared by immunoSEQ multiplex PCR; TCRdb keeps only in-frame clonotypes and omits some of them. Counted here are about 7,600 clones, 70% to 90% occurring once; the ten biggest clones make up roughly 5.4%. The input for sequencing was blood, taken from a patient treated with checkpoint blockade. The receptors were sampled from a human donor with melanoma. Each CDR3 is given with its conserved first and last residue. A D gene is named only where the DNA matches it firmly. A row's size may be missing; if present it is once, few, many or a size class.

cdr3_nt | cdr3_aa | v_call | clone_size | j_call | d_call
TGTGCCAGCAGCTTGATGGCGGGCTCTGGGGCCAACGTCCTGACTTTC | CASSLMAGSGANVLTF | TRBV5-4 | . | TRBJ2-6 | .
TGCGCCAGCAGCTTCGACTCTGGGGCCAACGTCCTGACTTTC | CASSFDSGANVLTF | TRBV5-1 | . | TRBJ2-6 | .
TGTGCCAGTAAAAAGTATGGGCGTGACACTGAAGCTTTCTTT | CASKKYGRDTEAFF | TRBV19 | few | TRBJ1-1 | .
TGTGCCAGCAGACCGGGACAGGGCATGAGGGCTTTCTTT | CASRPGQGMRAFF | TRBV2 | few | TRBJ1-1 | TRBD1
TGTGCCAGCGCCGGGGGGGATGTGAGGCAAGAGACCCAGTACTTC | CASAGGDVRQETQYF | TRBV7-9 | . | TRBJ2-5 | TRBD2
TGTGCCAGCGGACACCTTACAGGAAACTCTGGAAACACCATATATTTT | CASGHLTGNSGNTIYF | TRBV7-6 | . | TRBJ1-3 | .
TGTGCCAGCAGCGCCTACGACAGGGCTGGGGCCAACGTCCTGACTTTC | CASSAYDRAGANVLTF | TRBV7-2 | . | TRBJ2-6 | TRBD1
TGTGCCACCAGCACCCGGGGAGCAGGGTGGAGACCTGAGCCCTACGAGCAGTACTTC | CATSTRGAGWRPEPYEQYF | TRBV15 | once | TRBJ2-7 | .
TGTGCCAGCACCTTTACTAGCGGAAACACCGGGGAGCTGTTTTTT | CASTFTSGNTGELFF | TRBV2 | . | TRBJ2-2 | TRBD2
TGCGCCAGCAAAACCCGGGGAGGGTTTGCTGAAGCTTTCTTT | CASKTRGGFAEAFF | TRBV5-1 | . | TRBJ1-1 | .
TGTGCCAGCAGCTTGAGTAATTCACCCCTCCACTTT | CASSLSNSPLHF | TRBV5-4 | few | TRBJ1-6 | .
TGTGCCAGCAGCTTTTCTTACTACTCCTACGAGCAGTACTTC | CASSFSYYSYEQYF | TRBV7-2 | . | TRBJ2-7 | .
TGCGCCAGCAGCTTGGGGAGAGCGGGTTCACCCCTCCACTTT | CASSLGRAGSPLHF | TRBV5-1 | few | TRBJ1-6 | .
TGTGCCTGGAGTGTAGCAATCACAGCTTGGATGAACACTGAAGCTTTCTTT | CAWSVAITAWMNTEAFF | TRBV30 | . | TRBJ1-1 | .
TGTGCCAGCAGCCGGAGGGGCACAGAGACCCAGTACTTC | CASSRRGTETQYF | TRBV7-7 | . | TRBJ2-5 | .
TGTGCCAGCAAGATCCCCACAGGGGGCTATGGCTACACCTTC | CASKIPTGGYGYTF | TRBV6-1 | once | TRBJ1-2 | TRBD1
TGTGCCAGCAGTGAAGGCAGGGGCTATGGCTACACCTTC | CASSEGRGYGYTF | TRBV2 | . | TRBJ1-2 | .
TGCGCCAGCAGCCCCGGAGGGACGAACACCGGGGAGCTGTTTTTT | CASSPGGTNTGELFF | TRBV5-1 | . | TRBJ2-2 | .
TGCAGCGTGGAGACCGGGACTAGCGGGAGTCCCGATGAGCAGTTCTTC | CSVETGTSGSPDEQFF | TRBV29-1 | once | TRBJ2-1 | TRBD2
TGTGCCAGCAGCTTTAGACAGGGGGCCTACTCTGGCTACACCTTC | CASSFRQGAYSGYTF | TRBV7-2 | . | TRBJ1-2 | TRBD1
TGTGCCAGCAGCCTCAGCTCCACGTTGGGGGCGCATGGCTACACCTTC | CASSLSSTLGAHGYTF | TRBV5-4 | . | TRBJ1-2 | .
TGCGCCAGCAGCTACGGGACAGGGCTGAGCTCTGGAAACACCATATATTTT | CASSYGTGLSSGNTIYF | TRBV5-1 | . | TRBJ1-3 | TRBD1
TGTGCCAGTAGGCCGGGGAGCTCTGGGGCCAACGTCCTGACTTTC | CASRPGSSGANVLTF | TRBV19 | . | TRBJ2-6 | .
TGTGCCACCAGCAACCGGACAGGAAACCTCTTCTACGAGCAGTACTTC | CATSNRTGNLFYEQYF | TRBV15 | once | TRBJ2-7 | TRBD1
TGCGCCAGCAGATCCACAGGGAGCTCTGGAAACACCATATATTTT | CASRSTGSSGNTIYF | TRBV5-1 | once | TRBJ1-3 | .
TGTGCCAGCAGCTTGACGGGGGCGAACACTGAAGCTTTCTTT | CASSLTGANTEAFF | TRBV5-5 | . | TRBJ1-1 | .
TGCAGCGTGGGACCGGGACAGGGGGCCCTCGAGGAGGGATGGGCTTTT | CSVGPGQGALEEGWAF | TRBV29-1 | . | TRBJ1-1 | TRBD1
TGTGCCAGCAGCCCACGGAGGGTCTACGAGCAGTACTTC | CASSPRRVYEQYF | TRBV7-9 | . | TRBJ2-7 | .
TGTGCCTGGAGTGGCGGGGGGGTAGGGACCCAGTACTTC | CAWSGGGVGTQYF | TRBV30 | . | TRBJ2-5 | TRBD2
TGTGCCAGCAGTTTATCGGGGACAGGGGGCTATGGCTACACCTTC | CASSLSGTGGYGYTF | TRBV27 | . | TRBJ1-2 | TRBD1
TGTGCCATCAGTGAGAGGGAGTACGGTGAAAAACTGTTTTTT | CAISEREYGEKLFF | TRBV10-3 | . | TRBJ1-4 | .
TGCGCCAGCGGTCCCGGGACAGGATCCGTGGAGTACTTC | CASGPGTGSVEYF | TRBV5-1 | . | TRBJ2-7 | TRBD1
TGTGCCAGCAGTTACTCGGACCCTGACAATGAGCAGTTCTTC | CASSYSDPDNEQFF | TRBV6-5 | . | TRBJ2-1 | .
TGTGCCAGCAGTGTGGGGGCTCTCAGCAATCAGCCCCAGCATTTT | CASSVGALSNQPQHF | TRBV6-1 | . | TRBJ1-5 | .
TGCGCCAGCAGCCCGAGAGTAGTCGGACAGGAGGGTTATGAGCAGTTCTTC | CASSPRVVGQEGYEQFF | TRBV5-1 | . | TRBJ2-1 | .
TGTGCCAGCAGTTTAGCGGGGCCCTACGAGCAGTACTTC | CASSLAGPYEQYF | TRBV27 | . | TRBJ2-7 | .